The rows below give T cell receptor beta chains drawn from one sample of a study of blood T cells in healthy people across ages. TCRdb re-called the 5' RACE reads with MiXCR, one entry per CDR3 protein. The sample lists 1.5 million to 2 million distinct CDR3 sequences; roughly 32% were seen once. Sequencing was performed on blood. Every receptor here comes from a woman in her 30s in good health. Each CDR3 is given with its conserved first and last residue. A D gene is named only where the DNA matches it firmly. Size is omitted from some rows. Given values are once, few, many or a class for expanded clones.

d_gene	v_gene	j_gene	abundance	CDR3nt	CDR3aa
.	TRBV14	TRBJ2-1	.	TGTGCCAGCAGCCCGCCCGGGGAGACCCAGTTCTTC	CASSPPGETQFF
.	TRBV20-1	TRBJ1-1	once	TGCAGTGCTTTCCCCCTAGGAAGGATGAGCACTGAAGCTTTCTTT	CSAFPLGRMSTEAFF
.	TRBV9	TRBJ1-2	.	TGTGCCAGCAGCGTAGTCCCGGATAACTATGGCTACACCTTC	CASSVVPDNYGYTF
TRBD1	TRBV27	TRBJ2-7	.	TGTGCCAGCAGTTACGGTCCGGGACAGGGGGCTTACGAGCAGTACTTC	CASSYGPGQGAYEQYF
TRBD2	TRBV6-1	TRBJ2-1	.	TGTGCCAGCAGTGGACTAGCGGGGGGTTCTGAGCAGTTCTTC	CASSGLAGGSEQFF
.	TRBV7-9	TRBJ1-1	.	TGTGCCAGCAGCTTTGGCCAGGGCCGCGACGCTGAAGCTTTCTTT	CASSFGQGRDAEAFF
.	TRBV6-1	TRBJ1-1	.	TGTGCCAGCCGTGAGCTAGGGACTGAAGCTTTCTTT	CASRELGTEAFF
.	TRBV13	TRBJ2-7	few	TGTGCCAGCAGCTTAGTCGATGGCTACGAGCAGTACTTC	CASSLVDGYEQYF
.	TRBV7-9	TRBJ1-4	.	TGTGCCAGCAGCTCTCAGGGTTTCGAAAAACGGTTTTTT	CASSSQGFEKRFF
TRBD2	TRBV5-4	TRBJ2-7	few	TGTGCCAGCAGCTTAGAAACTAGCGGGAGGGCCCTCTACGAGCAGTACTTC	CASSLETSGRALYEQYF